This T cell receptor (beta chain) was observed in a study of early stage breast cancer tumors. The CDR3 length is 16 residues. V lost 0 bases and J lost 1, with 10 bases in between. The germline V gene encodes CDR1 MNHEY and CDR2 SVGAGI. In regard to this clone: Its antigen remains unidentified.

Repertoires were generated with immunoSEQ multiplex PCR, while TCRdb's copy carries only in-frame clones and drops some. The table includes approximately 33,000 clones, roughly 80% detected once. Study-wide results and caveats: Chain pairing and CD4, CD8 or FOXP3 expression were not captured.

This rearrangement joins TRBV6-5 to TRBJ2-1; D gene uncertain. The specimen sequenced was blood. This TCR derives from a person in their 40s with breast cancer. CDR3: CASSYSIPASYNEQFF. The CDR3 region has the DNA TGTGCCAGCAGTTACTCGATACCAGCTTCCTACAATGAGCAGTTCTTC.